This T cell receptor (beta chain) was recovered during a study of blood T cell repertoires in COVID-19. For the study at large: Italy, Spain and the United States were the sources of the convalescent and acute COVID-19 samples.

Assay: immunoSEQ multiplex PCR; the TCRdb copy retains only in-frame clones and omits some. There are approximately 230,000 clones in the sample; roughly 88% occur only once, and roughly 14% lies in the top ten. V was shortened by 6 bases and J by 3 bases, with 6 bases between the two germline ends. The CDR3 sequence is 12 residues long. The source is a woman in her fifties or sixties with acute COVID-19. The sequencing sample was made of PBMCs or T cells enriched from blood (not recorded which). V and J are TRBV23-1 and TRBJ2-1, with D perhaps TRBD2 (5 bases). TRBV23-1 is an open reading frame, and its role is uncertain. The CDR3 here is CASRLDYNEQFF. CDR3 coding DNA: TGCGCCAGCAGACTAGACTACAATGAGCAGTTCTTC.